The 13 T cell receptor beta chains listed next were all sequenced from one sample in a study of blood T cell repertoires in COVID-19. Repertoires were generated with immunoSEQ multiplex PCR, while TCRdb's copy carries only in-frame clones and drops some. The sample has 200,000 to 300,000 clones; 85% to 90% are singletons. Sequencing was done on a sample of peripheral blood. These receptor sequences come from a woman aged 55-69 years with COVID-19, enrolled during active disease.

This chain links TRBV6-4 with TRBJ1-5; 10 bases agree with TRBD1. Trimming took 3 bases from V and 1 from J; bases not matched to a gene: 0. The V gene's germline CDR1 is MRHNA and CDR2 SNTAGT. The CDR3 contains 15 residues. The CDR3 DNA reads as TGTGCCAGCAGTGAGGGACAGGGGAGCAATCAGCCCCAGCATTTT. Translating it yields CASSEGQGSNQPQHF.

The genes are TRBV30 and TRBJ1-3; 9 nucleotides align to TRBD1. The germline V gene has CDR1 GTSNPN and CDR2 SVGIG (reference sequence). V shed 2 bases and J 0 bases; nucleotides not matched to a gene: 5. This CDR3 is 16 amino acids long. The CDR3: CAWSSTGGYSGNTIYF. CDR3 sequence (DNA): TGTGCCTGGAGTTCGACAGGGGGGTACTCTGGAAACACCATATATTTT.

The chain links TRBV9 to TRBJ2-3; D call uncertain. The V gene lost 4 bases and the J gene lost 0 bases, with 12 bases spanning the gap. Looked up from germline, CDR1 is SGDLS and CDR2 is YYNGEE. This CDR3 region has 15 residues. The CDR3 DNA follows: TGTGCCAGCAGCCAGAGGCCCTCTAGCACAGATACGCAGTATTTT. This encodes CASSQRPSSTDTQYF. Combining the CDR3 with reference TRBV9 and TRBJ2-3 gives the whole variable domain DSGVTQTPKHLITATGQRVTLRCSPRSGDLSVYWYQQSLDQGLQFLIQYYNGEERAKGNILERFSAQQFPDLHSELNLSSLELGDSALYFCASSQRPSSTDTQYFGPGTRLTVL.

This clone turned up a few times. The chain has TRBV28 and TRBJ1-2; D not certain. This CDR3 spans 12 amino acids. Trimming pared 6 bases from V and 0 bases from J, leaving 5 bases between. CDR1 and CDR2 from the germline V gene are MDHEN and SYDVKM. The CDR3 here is CASSPTNYGYTF. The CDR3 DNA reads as TGTGCCAGCAGCCCTACTAACTATGGCTACACCTTC.

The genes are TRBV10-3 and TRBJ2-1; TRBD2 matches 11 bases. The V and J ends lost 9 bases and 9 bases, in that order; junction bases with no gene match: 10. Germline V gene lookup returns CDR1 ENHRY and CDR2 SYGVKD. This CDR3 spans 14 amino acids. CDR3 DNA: TGTGCCATTATGACTAGCGGGACGAAAAGTGAGCAGTTCTTC. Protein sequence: CAIMTSGTKSEQFF.

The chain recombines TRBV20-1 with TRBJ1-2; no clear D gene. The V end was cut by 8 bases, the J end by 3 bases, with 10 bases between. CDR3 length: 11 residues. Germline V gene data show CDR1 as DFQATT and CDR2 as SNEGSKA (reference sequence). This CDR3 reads CSPDIDYGYTF. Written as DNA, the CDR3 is TGCAGTCCAGACATTGACTATGGCTACACCTTC.

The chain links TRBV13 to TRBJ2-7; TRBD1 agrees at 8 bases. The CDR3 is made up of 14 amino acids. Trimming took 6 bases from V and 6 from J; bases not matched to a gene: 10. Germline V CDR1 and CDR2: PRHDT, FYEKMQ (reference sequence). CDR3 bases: TGTGCCAGCAGTCGACAGGGGACACGCCCCGAGCAGTACTTC. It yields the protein CASSRQGTRPEQYF.

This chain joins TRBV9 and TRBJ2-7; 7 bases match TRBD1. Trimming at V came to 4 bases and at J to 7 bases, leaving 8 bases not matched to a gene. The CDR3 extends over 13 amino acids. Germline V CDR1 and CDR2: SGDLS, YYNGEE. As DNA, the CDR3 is TGTGCCAGCAGCAGCCATACAGGGGTTGAGCAGTACTTC. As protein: CASSSHTGVEQYF.

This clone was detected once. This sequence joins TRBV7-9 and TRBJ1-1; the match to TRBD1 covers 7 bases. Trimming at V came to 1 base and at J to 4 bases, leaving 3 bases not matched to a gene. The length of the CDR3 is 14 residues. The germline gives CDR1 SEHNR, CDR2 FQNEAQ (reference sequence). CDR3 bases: TGTGCCAGCAGCTTAGTACAGGGGCTCACTGAAGCTTTCTTT. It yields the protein CASSLVQGLTEAFF.

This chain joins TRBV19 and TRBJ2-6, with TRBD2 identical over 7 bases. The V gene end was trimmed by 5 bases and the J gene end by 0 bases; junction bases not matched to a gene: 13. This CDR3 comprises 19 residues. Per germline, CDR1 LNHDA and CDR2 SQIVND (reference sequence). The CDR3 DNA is TGTGCCAGTAGTTATCGTTCTAGCGGAGCGGGCTCTGGGGCCAACGTCCTGACTTTC. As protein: CASSYRSSGAGSGANVLTF.

The CDR3 DNA reads as TGTGCCAGCAGACGGACAGGGGGCCAAACTGAAGCTTTCTTT. This codes for CASRRTGGQTEAFF. The rearrangement links TRBV6-5 to TRBJ1-1, with TRBD1 matching 11 bases. Germline values: CDR1 MNHEY, CDR2 SVGAGI. V lost 6 bases and J lost 5; bases outside the gene matches: 5. This CDR3 spans 14 amino acids.

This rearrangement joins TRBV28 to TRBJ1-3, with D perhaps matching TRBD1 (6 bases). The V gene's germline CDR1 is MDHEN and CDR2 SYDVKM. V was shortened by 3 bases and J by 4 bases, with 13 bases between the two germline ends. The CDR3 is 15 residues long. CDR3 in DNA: TGTGCCAGCAGTTTCGGATTGGGGGCGGGAAACACCATATATTTT. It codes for CASSFGLGAGNTIYF.

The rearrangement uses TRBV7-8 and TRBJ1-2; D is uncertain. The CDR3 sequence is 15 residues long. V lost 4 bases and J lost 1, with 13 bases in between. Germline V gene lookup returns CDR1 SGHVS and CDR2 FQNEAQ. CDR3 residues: CASSSGSNLNYGYTF. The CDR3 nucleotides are TGTGCCAGCAGCTCTGGGAGCAACCTTAACTATGGCTACACCTTC.